Sequencing of this T cell receptor beta chain was carried out in a study of blood T cell repertoires in COVID-19. At the level of the study: Acute-phase and convalescent COVID-19 samples originated in the United States, Italy and Spain. Nucleic acid was either cDNA or gDNA, and it came from T cells, B-cell-depleted T cells, or PBMCs.

Germline CDR1 is LNHDA and CDR2 is SQIVND (reference sequence). The V end was cut by 5 bases, the J end by 3 bases, with 16 bases between. The CDR3 loop spans 15 amino acids. In the original processing: Amplifying reference gene primers gave estimates of nucleated cell counts. TCRdb keeps only in-frame clones here, not all; method: immunoSEQ multiplex PCR. That table supplies the V and J calls and clone size; D and trimming were determined from the DNA. This sample has 70,000 or so clones, with about 69% found just once. The chain is built from TRBV19 and TRBJ2-5, with D possibly TRBD2 on 6 matching bases. This TCR was sampled from a man aged 70 or older with acute or convalescent COVID-19. Sample: peripheral blood. Here the CDR3 reads CASSGQGLAEETQYF. The CDR3 region has the DNA TGTGCCAGTAGTGGCCAGGGATTAGCGGAAGAGACCCAGTACTTC.